This T cell receptor (beta chain) was retrieved from a study of PD-L1 blockade in urothelial cancer. Study-level background: Blood analysis occurred 3 weeks (second dose) and 6 weeks after treatment start. Study results and caveats: Durable benefit was linked to greater 3-week expansion of tumor-associated blood clones. Below-median pretreatment blood TCR clonality was associated with improved progression-free and overall survival.

Time point denoted: pretreatment peripheral blood. Sample contribution per patient ranged from 1 to 8, covering pretreatment and on-treatment. V shed 6 bases and J 7 bases; nucleotides not matched to a gene: 9. From germline, CDR1 is MDHEN and CDR2 SYDVKM. The CDR3 totals 16 residues. Sequenced by immunoSEQ multiplex PCR; TCRdb stores in-frame clones only, minus some. The top ten hold around 10% of the sample, which has 35,000 to 45,000 clones, 91% seen once. This clone was seen a single time. Its antigen is unknown. The rearrangement links TRBV28 to TRBJ2-2; 12 bases match TRBD2. Sample: PBMCs, taken around atezolizumab (anti-PD-L1) treatment. This sequence originates from a woman in her sixties with urothelial cancer. This CDR3 is CASRPGLAGRFGELFF. The CDR3 DNA follows: TGTGCCAGCAGGCCCGGACTAGCGGGGCGCTTCGGGGAGCTGTTTTTT.